The present T cell receptor (beta chain) was sequenced within a study of monozygotic twins with inflammatory bowel disease. TCRdb reanalyzed the 5' RACE reads and collapses them to one entry per CDR3 protein, without DNA. Its table records around 450,000 distinct CDR3 sequences. The sequence derives from a human donor with ulcerative colitis or Crohn's disease, or a healthy co-twin of an affected twin (not recorded which). Source material: blood.

CDR3 loop: CASSARLTGTDTQYF. The genes are TRBV6-1 and TRBJ2-3. CDR1 is MNHNS and CDR2 is SASEGT in the germline V gene. The CDR3 length is 15 residues.